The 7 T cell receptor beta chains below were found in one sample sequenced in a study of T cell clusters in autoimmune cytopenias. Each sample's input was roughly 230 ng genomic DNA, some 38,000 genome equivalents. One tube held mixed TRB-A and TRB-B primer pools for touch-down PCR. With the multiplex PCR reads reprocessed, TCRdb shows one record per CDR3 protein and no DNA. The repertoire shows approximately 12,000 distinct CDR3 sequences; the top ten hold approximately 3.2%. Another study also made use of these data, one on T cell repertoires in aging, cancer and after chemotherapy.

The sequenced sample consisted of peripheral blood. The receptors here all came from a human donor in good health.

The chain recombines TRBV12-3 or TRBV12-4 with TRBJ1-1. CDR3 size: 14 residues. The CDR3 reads CASSFTERNTEAFF.

CDR3 in amino acids: CSARSRDRGECSPLHF. The chain recombines TRBV20-1 with TRBJ1-6; as DNA is missing, the TRBD1 call by TCRdb cannot be tested. Germline values: CDR1 DFQATT, CDR2 SNEGSKA (reference sequence). The CDR3 runs to 16 residues.

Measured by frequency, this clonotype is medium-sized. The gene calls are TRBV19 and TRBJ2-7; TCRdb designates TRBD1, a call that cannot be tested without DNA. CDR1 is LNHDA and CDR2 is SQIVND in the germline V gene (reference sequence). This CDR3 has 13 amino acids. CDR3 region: CASSDRLSYEQYF.

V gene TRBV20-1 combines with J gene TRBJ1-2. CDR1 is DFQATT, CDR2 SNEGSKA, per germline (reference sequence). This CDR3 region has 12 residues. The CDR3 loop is CSAKDNNYGYTF.

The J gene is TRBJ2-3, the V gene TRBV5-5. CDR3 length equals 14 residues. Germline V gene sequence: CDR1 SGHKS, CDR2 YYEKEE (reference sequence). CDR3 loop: CASSLGASADTQYF.

The CDR3 protein is CASSWSWDSENTEAFF. This chain links TRBV5-4 with TRBJ1-1; TCRdb's D gene call, TRBD1, goes unchecked for lack of DNA. Per germline, CDR1 SGHNT and CDR2 YYREEE (reference sequence). The CDR3 is 16 amino acids.

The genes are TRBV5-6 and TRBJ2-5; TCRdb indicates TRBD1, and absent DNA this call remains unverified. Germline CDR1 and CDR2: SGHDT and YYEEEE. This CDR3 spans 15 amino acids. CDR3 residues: CASSLGQGAGETQYF.